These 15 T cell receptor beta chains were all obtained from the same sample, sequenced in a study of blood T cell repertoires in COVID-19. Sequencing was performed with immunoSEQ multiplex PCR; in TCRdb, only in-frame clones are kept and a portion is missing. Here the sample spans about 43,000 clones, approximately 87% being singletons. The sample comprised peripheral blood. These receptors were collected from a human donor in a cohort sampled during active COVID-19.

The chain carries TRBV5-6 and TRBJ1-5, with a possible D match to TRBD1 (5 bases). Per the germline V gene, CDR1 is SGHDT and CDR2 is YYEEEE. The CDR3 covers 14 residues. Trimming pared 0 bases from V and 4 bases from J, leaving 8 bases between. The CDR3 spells CASSLGGGNQPQHF. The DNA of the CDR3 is TGTGCCAGCAGCTTGGGCGGGGGAAATCAGCCCCAGCATTTT. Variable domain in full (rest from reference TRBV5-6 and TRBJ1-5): DAGVTQSPTHLIKTRGQQVTLRCSPKSGHDTVSWYQQALGQGPQFIFQYYEEEERQRGNFPDRFSGHQFPNYSSELNVNALLLGDSALYLCASSLGGGNQPQHFGDGTRLSIL.

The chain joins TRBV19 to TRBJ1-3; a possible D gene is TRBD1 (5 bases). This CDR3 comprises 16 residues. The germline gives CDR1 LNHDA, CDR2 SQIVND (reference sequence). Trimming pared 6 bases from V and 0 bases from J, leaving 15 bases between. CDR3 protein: CASRRQLSPSGNTIYF. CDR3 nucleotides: TGTGCCAGTAGACGACAGCTCTCTCCCTCTGGAAACACCATATATTTT.

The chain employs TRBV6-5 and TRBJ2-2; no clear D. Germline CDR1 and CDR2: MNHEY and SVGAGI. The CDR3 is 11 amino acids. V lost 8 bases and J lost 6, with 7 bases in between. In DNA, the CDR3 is TGTGCCAGCGAGGATTCCGGGGAGCTGTTTTTT. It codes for CASEDSGELFF.

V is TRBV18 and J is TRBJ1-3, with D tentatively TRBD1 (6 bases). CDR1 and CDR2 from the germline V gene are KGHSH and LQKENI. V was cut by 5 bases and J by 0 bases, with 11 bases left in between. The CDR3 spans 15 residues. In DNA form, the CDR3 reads TGTGCCAGCTCAGCGGACAGCCGCTCTGGAAACACCATATATTTT. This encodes CASSADSRSGNTIYF.

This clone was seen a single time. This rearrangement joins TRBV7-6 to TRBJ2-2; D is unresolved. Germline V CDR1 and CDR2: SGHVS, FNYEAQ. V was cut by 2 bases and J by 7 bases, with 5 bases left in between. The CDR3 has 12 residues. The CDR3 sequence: CASSLTLGELFF. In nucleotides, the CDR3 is TGTGCCAGCAGCTTAACTCTCGGGGAGCTGTTTTTT.

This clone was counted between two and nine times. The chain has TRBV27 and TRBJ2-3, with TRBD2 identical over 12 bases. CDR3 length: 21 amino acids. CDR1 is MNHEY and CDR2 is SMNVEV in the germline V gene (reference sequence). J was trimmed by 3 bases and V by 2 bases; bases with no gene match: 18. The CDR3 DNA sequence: TGTGCCAGCAGTTTAAAAACAGCCGGACTAGCGGGACTAGGAGGGACAGATACGCAGTATTTT. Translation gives CASSLKTAGLAGLGGTDTQYF.

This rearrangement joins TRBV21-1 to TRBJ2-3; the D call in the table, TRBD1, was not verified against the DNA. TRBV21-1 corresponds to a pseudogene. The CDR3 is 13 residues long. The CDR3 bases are TGTGCCAGCAGCGCTACAGGGTGCGGTACGCAGTATTTT. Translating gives CASSATGCGTQYF.

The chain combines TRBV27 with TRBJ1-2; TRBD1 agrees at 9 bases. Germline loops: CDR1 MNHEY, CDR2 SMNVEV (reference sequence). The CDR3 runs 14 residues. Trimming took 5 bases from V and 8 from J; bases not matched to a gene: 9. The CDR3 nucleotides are TGTGCCAGCAGTCCCCGGACAGGGGAACGAGGCTACACCTTC. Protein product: CASSPRTGERGYTF.

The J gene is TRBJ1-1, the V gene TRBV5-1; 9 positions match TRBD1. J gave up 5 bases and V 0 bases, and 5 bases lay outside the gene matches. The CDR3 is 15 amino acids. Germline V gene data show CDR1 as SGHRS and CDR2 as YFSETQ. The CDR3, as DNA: TGCGCCAGCAGCTTGGAACAGGGGACAGGGACTGAAGCTTTCTTT. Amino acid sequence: CASSLEQGTGTEAFF. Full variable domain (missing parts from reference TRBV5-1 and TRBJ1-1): KAGVTQTPRYLIKTRGQQVTLSCSPISGHRSVSWYQQTPGQGLQFLFEYFSETQRNKGNFPGRFSGRQFSNSRSEMNVSTLELGDSALYLCASSLEQGTGTEAFFGQGTRLTVV.

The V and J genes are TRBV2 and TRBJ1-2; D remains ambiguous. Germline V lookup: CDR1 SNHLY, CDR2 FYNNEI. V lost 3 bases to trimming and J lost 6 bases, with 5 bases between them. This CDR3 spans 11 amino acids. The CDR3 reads CASSDRNGYTF. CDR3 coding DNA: TGTGCCAGCAGTGACAGGAATGGCTACACCTTC.

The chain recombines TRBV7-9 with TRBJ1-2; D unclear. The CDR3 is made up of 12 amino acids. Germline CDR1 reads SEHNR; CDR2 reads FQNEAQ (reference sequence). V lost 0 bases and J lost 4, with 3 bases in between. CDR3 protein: CASSLAGYGYTF. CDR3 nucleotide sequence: TGTGCCAGCAGCTTAGCCGGCTATGGCTACACCTTC.

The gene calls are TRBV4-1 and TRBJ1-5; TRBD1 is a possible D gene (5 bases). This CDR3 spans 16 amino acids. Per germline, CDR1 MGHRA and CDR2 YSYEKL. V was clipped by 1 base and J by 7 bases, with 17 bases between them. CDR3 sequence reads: CASSQGAGRRGQPQHF. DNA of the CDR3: TGCGCCAGCAGCCAAGGGGCAGGGCGGCGAGGACAGCCCCAGCATTTT.

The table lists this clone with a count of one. CDR3 region: CASSLRAGGSSGNTIYF. The CDR3 DNA reads TGTGCCAGCAGTTTACGGGCCGGTGGGAGCTCTGGAAACACCATATATTTT. This chain uses TRBV27 with TRBJ1-3; D is ambiguous. V was trimmed by 2 bases and J by 0 bases, leaving 14 bases between them. CDR1 and CDR2 from the germline V gene are MNHEY and SMNVEV (reference sequence). This CDR3 is 17 amino acids long.

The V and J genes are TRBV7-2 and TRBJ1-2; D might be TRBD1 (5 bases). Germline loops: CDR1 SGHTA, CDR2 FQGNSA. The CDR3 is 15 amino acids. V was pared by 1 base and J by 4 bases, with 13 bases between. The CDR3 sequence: CASSLEDRSFYGYTF. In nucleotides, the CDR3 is TGTGCCAGCAGCTTAGAAGACAGAAGCTTCTATGGCTACACCTTC.

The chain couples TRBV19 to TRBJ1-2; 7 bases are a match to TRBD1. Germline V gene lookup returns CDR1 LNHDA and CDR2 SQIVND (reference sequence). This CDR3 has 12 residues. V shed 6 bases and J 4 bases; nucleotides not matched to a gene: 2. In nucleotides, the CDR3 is TGTGCCAGTAGCGGACAGGCCTATGGCTACACCTTC. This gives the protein CASSGQAYGYTF. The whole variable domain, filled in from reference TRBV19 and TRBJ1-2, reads DGGITQSPKYLFRKEGQNVTLSCEQNLNHDAMYWYRQDPGQGLRLIYYSQIVNDFQKGDIAEGYSVSREKKESFPLTVTSAQKNPTAFYLCASSGQAYGYTFGSGTRLTVV.